This is a list of T cell receptor beta chains from one sample in a study of OX40 agonist ivuxolimab in advanced cancers. Clones were sequenced by immunoSEQ multiplex PCR, and TCRdb holds only the in-frame ones, with some missing. The table lists approximately 30,000 clones, around 84% of them singletons. Sequenced material: CD4+ or CD8+ T cells sorted from blood, taken in a trial of the OX40 agonist ivuxolimab. All receptors come from an adult with an advanced solid tumor such as melanoma, head and neck, liver or kidney cancer. Each CDR3 is given with its conserved first and last residue. D genes are given only for firm matches. Only some rows state a clone size, as once, few, many or a class for expanded clones.

TRBJ1-5	NA	TRBV7-6	NA	CASSLDAYSNQPQHF	TGTGCCAGCAGCTTAGACGCATATAGCAATCAGCCCCAGCATTTT
TRBJ1-1	NA	TRBV6-5	NA	CASSPMGVEAFF	TGTGCCAGCAGCCCGATGGGAGTTGAAGCTTTCTTT
TRBJ1-6	NA	TRBV10-3	NA	CAISESVLFTHPRGSPLHF	TGTGCCATCAGTGAGTCGGTCCTTTTTACCCACCCGCGCGGCTCACCCCTCCACTTT
TRBJ2-1	NA	TRBV5-6	TRBD2	CASSRVAGVSYNEQFF	TGTGCCAGCAGCCGGGTAGCGGGGGTCTCCTACAATGAGCAGTTCTTC
TRBJ2-7	NA	TRBV27	TRBD1	CASSSIPDRVLYEQYF	TGTGCCAGCAGTTCCATCCCCGACAGGGTCCTCTACGAGCAGTACTTC
TRBJ2-2	medium-sized	TRBV4-1	NA	CASSRLPGDAGELFF	TGCGCCAGCAGCCGGCTTCCAGGGGATGCCGGGGAGCTGTTTTTT
TRBJ2-7	NA	TRBV5-6	NA	CASSLVRDEQYF	TGTGCCAGCAGCTTGGTAAGAGACGAGCAGTACTTC
TRBJ2-7	NA	TRBV19	TRBD1	CASSPMGTGLDEQYF	TGTGCCAGTAGTCCTATGGGGACAGGGTTGGACGAGCAGTACTTC
TRBJ1-1	NA	TRBV27	TRBD1	CASSLWTGGNTEAFF	TGTGCCAGCAGTTTATGGACAGGGGGAAACACTGAAGCTTTCTTT
TRBJ2-7	NA	TRBV5-6	NA	CASSLAGPRNEQYF	TGTGCCAGCAGCTTGGCGGGCCCTAGGAACGAGCAGTACTTC
TRBJ1-1	NA	TRBV18	NA	CASSPRGIDTEAFF	TGTGCCAGCTCACCCAGGGGAATCGACACTGAAGCTTTCTTT
TRBJ1-1	NA	TRBV2	NA	CASRHPTEGGDTEAFF	TGTGCCAGCCGCCATCCGACGGAGGGTGGGGACACTGAAGCTTTCTTT
TRBJ2-3	NA	TRBV11-2	NA	CASSLAEGLADTQYF	TGTGCCAGCAGCTTAGCAGAGGGTTTAGCAGATACGCAGTATTTT
TRBJ1-2	NA	TRBV5-4	NA	CASSTPRGVARFGGYGYTF	TGTGCCAGCAGCACTCCACGTGGAGTGGCCCGGTTTGGTGGCTATGGCTACACCTTC
TRBJ2-1	NA	TRBV4-3	NA	CASSQDRKQFF	TGCGCCAGCAGCCAGGACAGAAAGCAGTTCTTC
TRBJ2-7	NA	TRBV13	NA	CASSARANKAVDEQYF	TGTGCCAGCAGCGCCCGGGCCAACAAGGCAGTCGACGAGCAGTACTTC
TRBJ2-7	few	TRBV7-2	NA	CASSLDSLGGNSYEQYF	TGTGCCAGCAGCTTAGACAGTTTAGGGGGGAACTCCTACGAGCAGTACTTC
TRBJ2-3	NA	TRBV6-1	NA	CASSETAETDTQYF	TGTGCCAGCAGTGAAACGGCGGAGACAGATACGCAGTATTTT
TRBJ2-4	few	TRBV29-1	NA	CSARGSGQNLAKNIQYF	TGCAGCGCGCGGGGTTCGGGACAGAATTTAGCCAAAAACATTCAGTACTTC
TRBJ1-6	NA	TRBV5-6	NA	CASSSPDAYNSPLHF	TGTGCCAGCAGCTCCCCAGACGCTTATAATTCACCCCTCCACTTT
TRBJ1-4	NA	TRBV15	NA	CATSRQDLANEKLFF	TGTGCCACCAGCAGACAGGATTTGGCTAATGAAAAACTGTTTTTT
TRBJ1-1	NA	TRBV6-5	NA	CASSTVGKAFF	TGTGCCAGCTCCACCGTCGGGAAAGCTTTCTTT
TRBJ2-7	NA	TRBV5-5	NA	CASSFSTLGSYEQYF	TGTGCCAGCAGCTTCTCGACCCTCGGATCCTACGAGCAGTACTTC
TRBJ2-1	NA	TRBV6-5	NA	CASTKRSSYNEQFF	TGTGCCAGCACCAAAAGGAGCTCCTACAATGAGCAGTTCTTC
TRBJ2-3	NA	TRBV7-9	TRBD2	CASRSGGIDTQYF	TGTGCCAGCAGATCGGGGGGGATAGATACGCAGTATTTT
TRBJ2-7	NA	TRBV6-1	TRBD2	CASSEALWGTSGGPYEQYF	TGTGCCAGCAGTGAAGCGCTTTGGGGGACTAGCGGGGGGCCCTACGAGCAGTACTTC
TRBJ1-4	NA	TRBV4-1	NA	CASSLRGPFLNEKLFF	TGCGCCAGCAGCCTCCGGGGACCTTTTCTTAATGAAAAACTGTTTTTT
TRBJ2-5	NA	TRBV2	TRBD1	CASKGPATGYGEETQYF	TGTGCCAGCAAGGGCCCCGCGACAGGGTACGGGGAAGAGACCCAGTACTTC
TRBJ2-1	once	TRBV6-6	TRBD2	CASSYSGGRVNEQFF	TGTGCCAGCAGTTACTCGGGCGGGAGGGTTAATGAGCAGTTCTTC
TRBJ2-5	NA	TRBV13	TRBD2	CASSPRLAEGSGETQYF	TGTGCCAGCAGCCCCAGACTAGCGGAGGGATCGGGAGAGACCCAGTACTTC
TRBJ2-1	NA	TRBV4-1	NA	CASSQDLWREDSYNEQFF	TGCGCCAGCAGCCAAGATCTATGGAGGGAGGACTCCTACAATGAGCAGTTCTTC
TRBJ1-1	NA	TRBV11-2	NA	CASSLDVGGMNTEAFF	TGTGCCAGCAGCTTAGACGTAGGGGGAATGAACACTGAAGCTTTCTTT
TRBJ2-5	NA	TRBV27	TRBD1	CASSDGTDDTVGQYF	TGTGCCAGCAGCGACGGGACAGACGATACGGTGGGCCAGTACTTC
TRBJ2-1	NA	TRBV4-1	TRBD2	CASSPGGLAGGSYNEQFF	TGCGCCAGCAGCCCCGGAGGACTAGCGGGGGGTTCCTACAATGAGCAGTTCTTC
TRBJ2-5	NA	TRBV7-9	NA	CASSLALSGGPLQETQYF	TGTGCCAGCAGCTTAGCCCTAAGTGGCGGGCCCCTCCAAGAGACCCAGTACTTC
TRBJ1-5	NA	TRBV9	NA	CASSVGGADQPQHF	TGTGCCAGCAGCGTAGGGGGGGCTGATCAGCCCCAGCATTTT
TRBJ1-2	NA	TRBV29-1	NA	CSVVLVDSLLFGYGYTF	TGCAGCGTCGTCTTAGTGGACAGTCTTTTATTTGGCTATGGCTACACCTTC
TRBJ1-3	NA	TRBV9	NA	CASSETTANTIYF	TGTGCCAGCAGCGAGACAACTGCAAACACCATATATTTT
TRBJ1-2	once	TRBV4-3	TRBD1	CASSLRGVPGGYTF	TGCGCCAGCAGCCTCAGGGGGGTCCCCGGAGGCTACACCTTC
TRBJ2-2	NA	TRBV7-6	TRBD2	CASSFTSWTSGSLGGELFF	TGTGCCAGCAGCTTTACATCCTGGACTAGCGGGAGCCTAGGCGGGGAGCTGTTTTTT
TRBJ2-3	NA	TRBV7-9	NA	CASSPHHTDTQYF	TGTGCCAGCAGCCCCCACCACACAGATACGCAGTATTTT
TRBJ1-4	NA	TRBV28	NA	CASSPLQARVEKLFF	TGTGCCAGCAGTCCTCTTCAGGCCCGGGTTGAAAAACTGTTTTTT